The rows below give T cell receptor beta chains drawn from one sample of a study of persistence of HIV-infected CD4 T cells. Their specific antigens are unknown. TCRdb's copy holds only in-frame clones and misses some; the assay was immunoSEQ multiplex PCR. The table lists fewer than 40,000 clones, more than 75% of them singletons. The sequencing here drew on CD4+ T cells sorted from PBMCs after roughly 20-hour stimulation, taken from a patient who received antiretroviral therapy. These receptor sequences come from an adult woman with HIV who was CMV-seropositive. Each CDR3 is given with its conserved first and last residue. D genes are given only for firm matches. Rows may omit the clone size; those that give it use once, few, many or a size class.

TRBV2	.	TRBJ2-3	.	14	TGTGCCAGCATGGAGGGGGGCTACACAGATACGCAGTATTTT	CASMEGGYTDTQYF
TRBV12-3/TRBV12-4	.	TRBJ2-5	.	13	TGTGCCAGCAGACGGGACTTTAGGGAGACCCAGTACTTC	CASRRDFRETQYF
TRBV5-1	TRBD1	TRBJ1-4	.	16	TGCGCCAGCAGCTCTACCTCGGGACAGGGAAATGAAAAACTGTTTTTT	CASSSTSGQGNEKLFF
TRBV7-2	.	TRBJ2-3	.	16	TGTGCCAGCAGCTTAGGGAATTGGCGACAAACAGATACGCAGTATTTT	CASSLGNWRQTDTQYF
TRBV11-3	.	TRBJ1-1	.	15	TGTGCCAGCAGCTTAGGCGGTCAGAAGAACACTGAAGCTTTCTTT	CASSLGGQKNTEAFF
TRBV18	.	TRBJ2-1	few	16	TGTGCCAGCTCACCCGGGACCCGCAGCTCCTACAATGAGCAGTTCTTC	CASSPGTRSSYNEQFF
TRBV7-2	.	TRBJ2-3	few	16	TGTGCCAGCAGCTTAGCGCAGGCTAGCGGCACAGATACGCAGTATTTT	CASSLAQASGTDTQYF
TRBV12-3/TRBV12-4	TRBD1	TRBJ1-2	few	13	TGTGCCAGCAGCCTGGACAGGGGGGCTGGCTACACCTTC	CASSLDRGAGYTF
TRBV2	TRBD2	TRBJ2-2	few	15	TGTGCCAGCAGTAGACTAGCGGGGAACACCGGGGAGCTGTTTTTT	CASSRLAGNTGELFF
TRBV7-9	.	TRBJ2-7	.	12	TGTGCCAGCAGCTTAGAAGCGGGCGAGCAGTACTTC	CASSLEAGEQYF
TRBV2	TRBD2	TRBJ2-7	.	15	TGTGCCAGCAGACTCGGGACTACCGAGTCCTACGAGCAGTACTTC	CASRLGTTESYEQYF
TRBV11-3	.	TRBJ2-5	.	13	TGTGCCAGCAGCTTAGATGGAAGGAGGGACCAGTACTTC	CASSLDGRRDQYF
TRBV5-8	.	TRBJ1-2	.	14	TGTGCCAGCAGCTTGTGGCAGTCCAACTATGGCTACACCTTC	CASSLWQSNYGYTF
TRBV6-2/TRBV6-3	.	TRBJ2-3	.	14	TGTGCCAGCAGTGCTCGGGTGGGGGGCGATACGCAGTATTTT	CASSARVGGDTQYF
TRBV6-2/TRBV6-3	.	TRBJ2-7	.	12	TGTGCCAGCAGCTCAACCGGGTACGAGCAGTACTTC	CASSSTGYEQYF
TRBV30	TRBD1	TRBJ2-7	.	13	TGTGCCTGGAGTGGACAGGGGGCCTACGAGCAGTACTTC	CAWSGQGAYEQYF
TRBV28	.	TRBJ2-5	.	13	TGTGCCAGCAGTTTGGGGGGCGGGGAGACCCAGTACTTC	CASSLGGGETQYF
TRBV3-1/TRBV3-2	TRBD1	TRBJ2-7	.	14	TGTGCCAGCAGCCCCAGGGGGCAAGTCTACGAGCAGTACTTC	CASSPRGQVYEQYF
TRBV28	.	TRBJ2-5	once	13	TGTGCCAGCACCCAGGGGGGGACGGAGACCCAGTACTTC	CASTQGGTETQYF
TRBV7-9	TRBD1	TRBJ1-1	.	16	TGTGCCAGCAGTTTAAGAGGGGGCCGGAGGGACACTGAAGCTTTCTTT	CASSLRGGRRDTEAFF
TRBV7-9	.	TRBJ1-4	once	15	TGTGCCAGCAGCTTAGGACAGCTCGTGCGGGAAAAACTGTTTTTT	CASSLGQLVREKLFF
TRBV24-1	.	TRBJ2-4	once	15	TGTGCCACCAGTGATTCCGGTGATGCCAAAAACATTCAGTACTTC	CATSDSGDAKNIQYF
TRBV9	.	TRBJ2-1	once	14	TGTGCCAGCAGCGTAGGATTCGGGGGCGATGAGCAGTTCTTC	CASSVGFGGDEQFF
TRBV19	TRBD1	TRBJ1-2	.	15	TGTGCCAGTAGTCGAGACACCAGGAGGGGGCAAGGCTACACCTTC	CASSRDTRRGQGYTF
TRBV6-5	.	TRBJ2-3	.	14	TGTGCCAGCAATGGGGGCGGGGTCACAGATACGCAGTATTTT	CASNGGGVTDTQYF
TRBV5-4	.	TRBJ1-2	.	14	TGTGCCAGCAGCTGGGACACTGCTGGCTATGGCTACACCTTC	CASSWDTAGYGYTF
TRBV30	.	TRBJ1-3	.	18	TGTGCCGGGGACTCGGGAAAAGGGGGACTCTGGTCTGGAAACACCATATATTTT	CAGDSGKGGLWSGNTIYF
TRBV19	TRBD1	TRBJ1-2	.	16	TGTGCCAGTTCCCCTGCAACACGGGACAGGGGATGGGGCTACACCTTC	CASSPATRDRGWGYTF
TRBV10-3	.	TRBJ2-1	.	12	TGTGCCATCTCTGGGGACTACAATGAGCAGTTCTTC	CAISGDYNEQFF
TRBV2	TRBD2	TRBJ2-1	.	14	TGTGCCAGCAGTGAAGGGACTAGCCTTTATGAGCAGTTCTTC	CASSEGTSLYEQFF
TRBV12-3/TRBV12-4	.	TRBJ2-7	.	11	TGTGCCAGCGCACTCTCCTACGAGCAGTACTTC	CASALSYEQYF
TRBV18	.	TRBJ1-5	few	18	TGTGCCAGCTCATCCCGCTATACAGGGAGAGATAGCAATCAGCCCCAGCATTTT	CASSSRYTGRDSNQPQHF
TRBV5-1	.	TRBJ2-7	few	13	TGCGCCAGCAGCACCGACAGAGCCCACGAGCAGTACTTC	CASSTDRAHEQYF
TRBV2	.	TRBJ1-5	.	14	TGTGCCAGCAGACAGGGCACGGGCAATCAGCCCCAGCATTTT	CASRQGTGNQPQHF
TRBV7-9	.	TRBJ2-1	.	16	TGTGCCAGCAGCTTAGTTGTGGGCAGGGGCGACAGTGAGCAGTTCTTC	CASSLVVGRGDSEQFF
TRBV3-1/TRBV3-2	TRBD2	TRBJ2-3	.	17	TGTGCCAGCAGCCAACTAGCGGGAGAGATTATTACAGATACGCAGTATTTT	CASSQLAGEIITDTQYF
TRBV28	TRBD1	TRBJ1-4	.	14	TGTGCCAGCAGCCCAGGGGGATTGGGTGAAAAACTGTTTTTT	CASSPGGLGEKLFF
TRBV5-1	TRBD2	TRBJ2-2	.	19	TGCGCCAGCAGCTCCCGGGCGGGGGGGGCCTACACGAACACCGGGGAGCTGTTTTTT	CASSSRAGGAYTNTGELFF
TRBV19	TRBD1	TRBJ1-5	.	17	TGTGCCAGTATTTCCCCCCTGGGACAGGGGAGCAATCAGCCCCAGCATTTT	CASISPLGQGSNQPQHF
TRBV3-1/TRBV3-2	TRBD1	TRBJ1-3	few	15	TGTGCCAGCAGCCTTACAGGGGGCATCAGAAACACCATATATTTT	CASSLTGGIRNTIYF
TRBV28	.	TRBJ1-5	few	13	TGTGCCAGCAGCTCGGGGATCCACCAGCCCCAGCATTTT	CASSSGIHQPQHF
TRBV30	.	TRBJ1-2	.	14	TGTGCCTGGAGCGAGGGACATCTCTTTCTCGGCTACACCTTC	CAWSEGHLFLGYTF
TRBV5-5	TRBD1	TRBJ1-4	.	14	TGTGCCAGCAGCCCTGGGACAGTGAATGAAAAACTGTTTTTT	CASSPGTVNEKLFF
TRBV11-3	.	TRBJ1-1	.	14	TGTGCCAGCAGCTTAGGTCGGGGGAACACTGAAGCTTTCTTT	CASSLGRGNTEAFF
TRBV2	TRBD2	TRBJ2-3	.	14	TGTGCCAGCAGTGTGACTAGCGGCACAGATACGCAGTATTTT	CASSVTSGTDTQYF
TRBV28	.	TRBJ1-2	.	13	TGTGCCAGCGGCCAGCCTGCTAACTATGGCTACACCTTC	CASGQPANYGYTF
TRBV5-6	.	TRBJ1-1	.	16	TGTGCCAGCAGCTTTACCGGCGGCAGGGAGGGCACTGAAGCTTTCTTT	CASSFTGGREGTEAFF
TRBV6-1	TRBD1	TRBJ1-1	.	14	TGTGCCAGCAGTGAAGGGGGACAGGACACTGAAGCTTTCTTT	CASSEGGQDTEAFF
TRBV5-6	.	TRBJ1-3	.	17	TGTGCCAGCAGCTTGGAGGGCCGGGACGCCTCTGGAAACACCATATATTTT	CASSLEGRDASGNTIYF
TRBV7-3	TRBD2	TRBJ2-2	.	16	TGTGCCAGCAGCTTATCGGGACTAGCGGGAGCCGGGGAGCTGTTTTTT	CASSLSGLAGAGELFF
TRBV27	TRBD1	TRBJ2-7	.	15	TGTGCCAGCAGCTCCCTCCGGGACAGGGAGTGGGAGCAGTACTTC	CASSSLRDREWEQYF
TRBV5-6	.	TRBJ1-2	.	15	TGTGCCAGCAGCTCCACCCTTTTAGCTAACTATGGCTACACCTTC	CASSSTLLANYGYTF
TRBV3-1/TRBV3-2	TRBD1	TRBJ1-2	.	14	TGTGCCAGCAGCCTCGACGGGACAGGATATGGCTACACCTTC	CASSLDGTGYGYTF
TRBV7-8	TRBD1	TRBJ1-1	once	16	TGTGCCAGCAGCTTAGCGCTAGGGGACAGACACACTGAAGCTTTCTTT	CASSLALGDRHTEAFF